What follows are 5 T cell receptor beta chains derived from one specimen sequenced in a study of monozygotic twins with inflammatory bowel disease (dated by TCRdb to about 2019). Library method: 5' RACE. The instrument given in TCRdb is Illumina HiSeq 2500. TCRdb reprocessed the public reads and reports one entry per CDR3 protein sequence, without DNA. The data table for this sample lists fewer than 550,000 distinct CDR3 sequences. Jointly, the top ten make up 2% to 3% of the sample. The specimen sequenced was blood. These receptors all come from a human donor with ulcerative colitis or Crohn's disease, or a healthy co-twin of an affected twin (not recorded which).

This rearrangement joins TRBV3-1 to TRBJ2-5; without DNA, the TCRdb call of TRBD2 cannot be checked. Germline V gene sequence: CDR1 LGHDT, CDR2 YNNKEL (reference sequence). The CDR3 runs to 17 residues. CDR3 in amino acids: CASSRSVGLAEQETQYF.

V and J are TRBV5-1 and TRBJ2-1; the D gene TCRdb calls, TRBD1, cannot be checked with no DNA. The length of the CDR3 is 15 residues. Per the germline V gene, CDR1 is SGHRS and CDR2 is YFSETQ. This CDR3 is CASSLVARSYNEQFF. The variable domain in full, completed from reference TRBV5-1 and TRBJ2-1, reads KAGVTQTPRYLIKTRGQQVTLSCSPISGHRSVSWYQQTPGQGLQFLFEYFSETQRNKGNFPGRFSGRQFSNSRSEMNVSTLELGDSALYLCASSLVARSYNEQFFGPGTRLTVL.

V gene TRBV7-9 combines with J gene TRBJ2-6; there is no DNA to check the TCRdb D call of TRBD1. Germline V gene sequence: CDR1 SEHNR, CDR2 FQNEAQ (reference sequence). The CDR3 runs 16 residues. CDR3 sequence: CASSQIDRAGANVLTF.

This chain links TRBV11-2 with TRBJ2-5. Germline V gene lookup returns CDR1 SGHAT and CDR2 FQNNGV. The CDR3 covers 12 residues. The CDR3 is CASSVGVETQYF.

This rearrangement joins TRBV27 to TRBJ1-1; the D call from TCRdb, TRBD1, cannot be confirmed without DNA. Germline CDR1 is MNHEY and CDR2 is SMNVEV (reference sequence). The CDR3 covers 15 residues. CDR3 in amino acids: CASSTLDRGNTEAFF.